This T cell receptor beta chain originates from a study of OX40 agonist ivuxolimab in advanced cancers. The overall study: One hepatocellular carcinoma and two cutaneous melanoma patients partially responded.

Deletions cut 1 base from V and 1 base from J, with 14 bases between. Germline lookup yields CDR1 LNHNV and CDR2 YYDKDF (reference sequence). The CDR3 is 18 amino acids. Some clones are missing from TCRdb's copy, which holds only in-frame ones; the method was immunoSEQ multiplex PCR. The profile shows roughly 35,000 clones, approximately 81% of them singletons. The chain employs TRBV15 and TRBJ2-6; TRBD2 might be the D (5 bases). The sequencing used CD4+ or CD8+ T cells sorted from blood, collected in a trial of the OX40 agonist ivuxolimab. This receptor was obtained from an adult with an advanced solid tumor such as melanoma, head and neck, liver or kidney cancer. The CDR3, as DNA: TGTGCCACCAGCAGAGCCGAGACGGGGTGGTCTGGGGCCAACGTCCTGACTTTC. It translates to CATSRAETGWSGANVLTF.